This entry lists 18 T cell receptor beta chains sequenced from one sample in a study of cytomegalovirus exposure and HLA in healthy donors. PCR was performed using 60 Vbeta and 13 Jbeta primers. The method was immunoSEQ multiplex PCR; TCRdb's version includes in-frame clones alone and lacks a portion of them. In the table there are around 140,000 clones, around three quarters of which are singletons. The sequencing input was PBMCs. These TCRs come from a man aged 40-55 years in good health and CMV-seronegative.

The chain is built from TRBV11-2 and TRBJ2-7; 11 nucleotides align to TRBD2. The CDR3 totals 14 residues. CDR1 and CDR2 (germline): SGHAT, FQNNGV. With V trimmed by 3 bases and J by 3 bases, 1 base remained unmatched. CDR3 coding DNA: TGTGCCAGCAGCTTCACTAGCGGGGGCTACGAGCAGTACTTC. Its protein product is CASSFTSGGYEQYF.

This chain uses TRBV19 with TRBJ2-2; D ambiguous. Between the trimmed V and J ends, which lost 3 bases and 7 bases, there was a span of 15 bases. The CDR3 length is 15 residues. Per the germline V gene, CDR1 is LNHDA and CDR2 is SQIVND (reference sequence). CDR3 nucleotides: TGTGCCAGTAGTATCCACTCCGAGAGGAGCGGGGAGCTGTTTTTT. Protein: CASSIHSERSGELFF. The full variable domain, rest sourced from reference TRBV19 and TRBJ2-2, is DGGITQSPKYLFRKEGQNVTLSCEQNLNHDAMYWYRQDPGQGLRLIYYSQIVNDFQKGDIAEGYSVSREKKESFPLTVTSAQKNPTAFYLCASSIHSERSGELFFGEGSRLTVL.

The gene calls are TRBV5-1 and TRBJ2-4; a weak D match, TRBD2 (6 bases). Germline V CDR1 and CDR2: SGHRS, YFSETQ. Trimming removed 4 bases at V and 9 bases at J, with 17 bases between. The CDR3 loop spans 14 amino acids. As DNA, the CDR3 is TGCGCCAGCAGCGAGGGGTTGTCCGGGGGCATTCAGTACTTC. The encoded protein is CASSEGLSGGIQYF. Based on the CDR3 plus reference TRBV5-1 and TRBJ2-4, the full variable domain is KAGVTQTPRYLIKTRGQQVTLSCSPISGHRSVSWYQQTPGQGLQFLFEYFSETQRNKGNFPGRFSGRQFSNSRSEMNVSTLELGDSALYLCASSEGLSGGIQYFGAGTRLSVL.

This chain links TRBV7-9 with TRBJ2-7; TRBD2 matches 9 bases. After removal of 5 bases from V and 4 bases from J, the junction contained 15 bases not matched to a gene. CDR1 is SEHNR and CDR2 is FQNEAQ in the germline V gene (reference sequence). This CDR3 is built from 17 residues. CDR3 in DNA: TGTGCCAGCAGCCTGACACCCTCTAGCGGGACTAATTACGAGCAGTACTTC. Protein product: CASSLTPSSGTNYEQYF.

This clone was observed once. The rearrangement joins TRBV2 to TRBJ2-1; the match to TRBD1 covers 11 bases. The germline V gene encodes CDR1 SNHLY and CDR2 FYNNEI. With 7 bases clipped from V and 6 bases from J, the junction kept 8 bases outside the gene matches. The CDR3 is 15 amino acids. CDR3 residues: CASIPRDRGSNEQFF. The CDR3 DNA sequence: TGTGCCAGCATTCCACGGGACAGGGGGTCCAATGAGCAGTTCTTC.

This clone has more than one count but fewer than ten. This chain joins TRBV6-1 and TRBJ2-7, with 10 nucleotides matching TRBD1. Germline CDR1 reads MNHNS; CDR2 reads SASEGT. With V trimmed by 2 bases and J by 2 bases, 3 bases remained unmatched. This CDR3 has 15 residues. In nucleotides, the CDR3 is TGTGCCAGCAGTGAAACTGGACAGGGGGCCTACGAGCAGTACTTC. Translation gives CASSETGQGAYEQYF.

The chain uses TRBV4-1 and TRBJ1-1; D gene uncertain. The CDR3 is 14 residues long. Germline CDR1 is MGHRA and CDR2 is YSYEKL. The ends were cut back, 4 bases at V and 6 bases at J, with 15 bases in the middle. CDR3 protein: CASSLGEGIAEAFF. CDR3 bases: TGCGCCAGCAGCCTTGGGGAGGGAATTGCTGAAGCTTTCTTT.

This clone occurred a few times. The V and J genes are TRBV9 and TRBJ1-4; 9 bases are a match to TRBD1. Germline values: CDR1 SGDLS, CDR2 YYNGEE. With 1 base clipped from V and 6 bases from J, the junction kept 4 bases outside the gene matches. The CDR3 length is 15 residues. CDR3 coding DNA: TGTGCCAGCAGCGTATCAGGGACAGGGCATGAAAAACTGTTTTTT. It specifies CASSVSGTGHEKLFF.

The chain has TRBV6-1 and TRBJ1-5; weak D call: TRBD1 (5 bases). The germline gives CDR1 MNHNS, CDR2 SASEGT. This CDR3 has 11 amino acids. V shed 3 bases and J shed 13 bases, with 10 bases lying between them. CDR3 loop: CASSEQGNQHF. CDR3 in DNA: TGTGCCAGCAGTGAGCAGGGAAATCAGCATTTT.

This chain uses TRBV5-6 with TRBJ2-3; possible D gene TRBD2, 5 bases. Germline V CDR1 and CDR2: SGHDT, YYEEEE. The length of the CDR3 is 16 residues. V lost 0 bases and J lost 0, with 11 bases in between. The CDR3 DNA sequence: TGTGCCAGCAGCTTGGAGCGAGGGCCTAGCACAGATACGCAGTATTTT. This gives the protein CASSLERGPSTDTQYF.

In its sample, this clone was seen a few times. The rearrangement joins TRBV6-5 to TRBJ2-7; 12 bases agree with TRBD2. V was clipped by 7 bases and J by 2 bases; unmatched bases: 3. Germline lookup yields CDR1 MNHEY and CDR2 SVGAGI. The CDR3 totals 14 residues. The CDR3 nucleotides are TGTGCCAGCAAACCTAGCGGGGGGGCCTACGAGCAGTACTTC. As protein: CASKPSGGAYEQYF.

The chain links TRBV11-2 to TRBJ2-5, with D perhaps matching TRBD1 (5 bases). CDR3 length equals 12 residues. V gave up 10 bases and J gave up 2 bases, with 11 bases separating them. The germline gives CDR1 SGHAT, CDR2 FQNNGV. The CDR3 DNA follows: TGTGCCACGGCGACAGCTCAAGAGACCCAGTACTTC. As protein: CATATAQETQYF.

J is TRBJ2-5 and V is TRBV15, with D tentatively TRBD2 (5 bases). Trimming stripped 0 bases from V and 4 bases from J, with 15 bases between. The CDR3 covers 16 residues. Germline CDR1 reads LNHNV; CDR2 reads YYDKDF (reference sequence). Here the CDR3 DNA reads TGTGCCACCAGCAGAGATCCCGGGGAAGAGGGAGAGACCCAGTACTTC. Its protein product is CATSRDPGEEGETQYF.

The rearrangement uses TRBV28 and TRBJ2-5; 10 nucleotides align to TRBD2. Germline CDR1 is MDHEN and CDR2 is SYDVKM. There are 15 residues in the CDR3. The V segment lost 3 bases and the J segment 5 bases; nucleotides outside the gene matches: 6. The CDR3 protein is CASSFYTSGEETQYF. CDR3 in DNA: TGTGCCAGCAGTTTCTATACTAGCGGGGAGGAGACCCAGTACTTC.

The rearrangement uses TRBV27 and TRBJ2-4; 7 bases fit TRBD2. Germline V gene lookup returns CDR1 MNHEY and CDR2 SMNVEV (reference sequence). J lost 0 bases, V lost 7 bases, and 3 bases had no gene match. The CDR3 has 14 amino acids. The CDR3 loop is CASTGLQAKNIQYF. The CDR3, as DNA: TGTGCCAGCACGGGACTACAAGCCAAAAACATTCAGTACTTC.

The chain carries TRBV5-6 and TRBJ2-1, with a possible D match to TRBD1 (5 bases). Germline V lookup: CDR1 SGHDT, CDR2 YYEEEE. The CDR3 runs to 14 residues. V was clipped by 5 bases and J by 1 base, with 10 bases between them. CDR3 DNA: TGTGCCAGCAGGACAAGGGGTTCCTACAATGAGCAGTTCTTC. It encodes CASRTRGSYNEQFF.

The rearrangement joins TRBV28 to TRBJ2-3, with a tentative D call TRBD1 (5 bases). V was trimmed by 1 base and J by 4 bases, leaving 12 bases between them. The CDR3 covers 15 residues. Germline-derived CDR1 and CDR2 are MDHEN and SYDVKM. The CDR3 sequence: CASSLFVRAADTQYF. The DNA of the CDR3 is TGTGCCAGCAGTTTATTTGTCAGGGCGGCAGATACGCAGTATTTT.

The CDR3 protein is CASSLEWRYQETQYF. CDR3 nucleotides: TGTGCCAGTAGTCTGGAGTGGCGGTACCAAGAGACCCAGTACTTC. The chain joins TRBV19 to TRBJ2-5; D call uncertain. Looked up from germline, CDR1 is LNHDA and CDR2 is SQIVND (reference sequence). The V and J ends lost 5 bases and 0 bases respectively, with 13 bases between them. The CDR3 contains 15 residues.